This T cell receptor beta chain appears in the sequencing data of a study of metastatic and nonmetastatic thyroid tumors (TCRdb year 2020). Background for the entire study: Repertoires were compared across peripheral blood and tumor or nodule tissue samples from malignant and benign thyroid patients. Broader findings and caveats from the paper: In both blood and tumor samples, malignant tumors were reported to have significantly higher TCR beta diversity than benign nodules.

The library was prepared using PCR. For sequencing, an Illumina HiSeq 4000 was employed. High-throughput sequencing was used to profile the TCR beta-chain CDR3 region of every patient. As for how the authors treated the data: The researchers built a classifier to tell apart papillary thyroid cancer patients with distant metastasis, based on CDR3 differences among clinicopathological groups. Repertoire diversity was assessed with the Shannon index, and tumor-blood repertoire similarity with the Morisita-Horn index. TCRdb reprocessed the public reads (quality trimming at Q25 with fastp, clone calling with MiXCR) and kept in-frame beta chains. The V and J calls here are based on TCRdb, not the publication. This sample has roughly 14,000 clones in its table, and about 31% of those were observed once. Roughly a tenth of the sample belongs to the ten largest clones. No treatment had been received by any patient before thyroid surgery. Patient clinical samples collected from about 2012 to 2018 were retrospectively analysed using T-cell receptor beta sequencing.

The trim is 2 bases for V and 1 base for J, with a gap of 6 bases between the germline ends. From its cysteine to its phenylalanine, the CDR3 spans 13 amino acids. The CDR3 DNA has 39 bases and is translated from base 1. The germline V gene (reference sequence) supplies CDR1 SGHKS and CDR2 YYEKEE. In this sample, this clone turned up many times. Its antigen is not yet known. Per-nucleotide qualities are absent, and no much larger clonotype sits a single base away. The receptor comes from a female donor with papillary thyroid cancer or a benign thyroid nodule (not recorded which). Some clones in this sample may be carry-over from other donors' samples. Rearrangement joined TRBV5-5 to TRBJ1-1; the best D guess is TRBD1, with 5 bases matching. The sequencing sample was made of blood. The DNA is TGTGCCAGCAGCTTCGGACAGAACACTGAAGCTTTCTTT. Translated, it reads CASSFGQNTEAFF.